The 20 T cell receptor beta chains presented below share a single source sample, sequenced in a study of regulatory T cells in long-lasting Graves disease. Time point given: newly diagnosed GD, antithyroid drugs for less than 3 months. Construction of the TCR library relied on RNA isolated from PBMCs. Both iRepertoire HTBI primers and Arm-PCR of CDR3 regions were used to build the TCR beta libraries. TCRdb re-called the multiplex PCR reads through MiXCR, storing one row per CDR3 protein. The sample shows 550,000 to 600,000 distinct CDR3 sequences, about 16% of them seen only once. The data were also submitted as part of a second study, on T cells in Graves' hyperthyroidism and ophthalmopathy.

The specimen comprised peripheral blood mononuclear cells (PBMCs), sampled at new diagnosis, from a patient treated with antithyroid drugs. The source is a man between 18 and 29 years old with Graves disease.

The CDR3 protein is CSARAGTSGTGTIYEQYF. Here the CDR3 DNA reads TGCAGTGCTCGAGCCGGGACTAGCGGGACAGGAACGATCTACGAGCAGTACTTC. The chain recombines TRBV20-1 with TRBJ2-7; 13 nucleotides agree with TRBD2. The CDR3 covers 18 residues. The J segment lost 3 bases and the V segment lost 5 bases, leaving 16 bases of the junction unmatched. Germline V CDR1 and CDR2: DFQATT, SNEGSKA (reference sequence).

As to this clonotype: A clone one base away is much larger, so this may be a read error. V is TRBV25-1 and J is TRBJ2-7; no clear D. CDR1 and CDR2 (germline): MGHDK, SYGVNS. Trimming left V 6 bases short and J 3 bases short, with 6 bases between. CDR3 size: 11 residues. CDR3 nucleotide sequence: TGTGCCAGCAGGGGGTACTACGAGCAGTACTTC. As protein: CASRGYYEQYF.

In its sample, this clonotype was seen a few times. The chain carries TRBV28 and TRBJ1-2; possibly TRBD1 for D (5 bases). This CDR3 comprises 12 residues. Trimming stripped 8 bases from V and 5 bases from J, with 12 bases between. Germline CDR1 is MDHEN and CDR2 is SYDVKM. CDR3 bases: TGTGCCAGCGAGGGGACTGAGTATGGCTACACCTTC. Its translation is CASEGTEYGYTF.

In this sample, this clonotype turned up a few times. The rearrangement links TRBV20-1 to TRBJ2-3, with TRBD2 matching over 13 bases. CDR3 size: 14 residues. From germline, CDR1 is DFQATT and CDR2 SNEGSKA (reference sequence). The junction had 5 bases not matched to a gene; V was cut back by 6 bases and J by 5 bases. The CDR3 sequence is CSARTSGRRDTQYF. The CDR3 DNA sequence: TGCAGTGCACGGACTAGCGGGAGACGAGATACGCAGTATTTT.

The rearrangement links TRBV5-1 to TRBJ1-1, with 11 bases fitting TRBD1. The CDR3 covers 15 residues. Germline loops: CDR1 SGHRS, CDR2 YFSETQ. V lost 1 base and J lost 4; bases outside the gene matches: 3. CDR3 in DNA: TGCGCCAGCAGCTTGAGGGGGACAGGGGGCACTGAAGCTTTCTTT. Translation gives CASSLRGTGGTEAFF.

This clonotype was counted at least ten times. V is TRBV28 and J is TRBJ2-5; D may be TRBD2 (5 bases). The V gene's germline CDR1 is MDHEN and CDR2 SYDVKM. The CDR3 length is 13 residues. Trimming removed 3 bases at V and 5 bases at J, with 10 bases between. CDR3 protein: CASSFARAETQYF. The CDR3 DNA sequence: TGTGCCAGCAGTTTCGCGAGGGCCGAGACCCAGTACTTC.

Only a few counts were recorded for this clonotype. The CDR3 region is CASSSAPPDTQYF. CDR3 coding DNA: TGTGCCAGCAGCTCGGCCCCCCCAGATACGCAGTATTTT. The genes are TRBV9 and TRBJ2-3, with unresolved D. Per germline, CDR1 SGDLS and CDR2 YYNGEE. Deletions cut 4 bases from V and 4 bases from J, with 10 bases between. The CDR3 runs to 13 residues.

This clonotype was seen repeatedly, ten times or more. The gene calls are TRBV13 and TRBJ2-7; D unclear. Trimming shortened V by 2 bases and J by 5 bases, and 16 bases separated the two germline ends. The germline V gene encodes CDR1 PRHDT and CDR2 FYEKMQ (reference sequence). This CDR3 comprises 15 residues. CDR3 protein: CASSLRVRALHEQYF. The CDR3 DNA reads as TGTGCCAGCAGCTTACGTGTCCGGGCTCTGCACGAGCAGTACTTC.

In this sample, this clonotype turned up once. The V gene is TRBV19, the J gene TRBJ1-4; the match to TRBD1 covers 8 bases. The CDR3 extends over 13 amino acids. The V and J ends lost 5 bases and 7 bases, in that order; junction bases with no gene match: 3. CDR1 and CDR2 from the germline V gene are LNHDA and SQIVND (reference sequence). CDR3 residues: CASSRDRSEKLFF. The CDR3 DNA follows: TGTGCCAGTAGTCGGGACAGGAGTGAAAAACTGTTTTTT.

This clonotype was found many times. CDR3 loop: CAWAKRDSYNEQFF. In nucleotides, the CDR3 is TGTGCCTGGGCGAAGCGGGATAGTTACAATGAGCAGTTCTTC. This rearrangement joins TRBV30 to TRBJ2-1; 7 bases are a match to TRBD2. With V trimmed by 5 bases and J by 4 bases, 8 bases remained unmatched. CDR1 is GTSNPN, CDR2 SVGIG, per germline (reference sequence). CDR3 length: 14 amino acids.

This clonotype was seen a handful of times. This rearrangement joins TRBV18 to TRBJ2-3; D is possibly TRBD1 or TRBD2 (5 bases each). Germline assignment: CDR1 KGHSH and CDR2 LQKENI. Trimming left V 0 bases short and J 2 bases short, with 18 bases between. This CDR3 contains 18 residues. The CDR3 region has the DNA TGTGCCAGCTCACCACCGAAAGGGACCCACTGGCCCACAGATACGCAGTATTTT. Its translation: CASSPPKGTHWPTDTQYF. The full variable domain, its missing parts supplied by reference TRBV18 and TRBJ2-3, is NAGVMQNPRHLVRRRGQEARLRCSPMKGHSHVYWYRQLPEEGLKFMVYLQKENIIDESGMPKERFSAEFPKEGPSILRIQQVVRGDSAAYFCASSPPKGTHWPTDTQYFGPGTRLTVL.

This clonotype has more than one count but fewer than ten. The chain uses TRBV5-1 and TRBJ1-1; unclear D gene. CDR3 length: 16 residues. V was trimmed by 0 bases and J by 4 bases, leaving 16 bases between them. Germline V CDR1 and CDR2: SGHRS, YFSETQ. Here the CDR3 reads CASSLAIGRVVTEAFF. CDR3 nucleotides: TGCGCCAGCAGCTTGGCGATCGGGCGGGTAGTCACTGAAGCTTTCTTT. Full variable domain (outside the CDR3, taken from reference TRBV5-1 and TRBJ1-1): KAGVTQTPRYLIKTRGQQVTLSCSPISGHRSVSWYQQTPGQGLQFLFEYFSETQRNKGNFPGRFSGRQFSNSRSEMNVSTLELGDSALYLCASSLAIGRVVTEAFFGQGTRLTVV.

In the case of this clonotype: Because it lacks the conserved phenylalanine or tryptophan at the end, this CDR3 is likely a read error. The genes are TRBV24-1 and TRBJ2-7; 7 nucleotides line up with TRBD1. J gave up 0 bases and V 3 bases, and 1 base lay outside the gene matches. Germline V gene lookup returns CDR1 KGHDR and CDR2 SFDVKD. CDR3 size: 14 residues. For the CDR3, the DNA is TGTGCCACCAGTGATCGGGACAGCTCCTACGAGCAGTACCTC. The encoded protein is CATSDRDSSYEQYL.

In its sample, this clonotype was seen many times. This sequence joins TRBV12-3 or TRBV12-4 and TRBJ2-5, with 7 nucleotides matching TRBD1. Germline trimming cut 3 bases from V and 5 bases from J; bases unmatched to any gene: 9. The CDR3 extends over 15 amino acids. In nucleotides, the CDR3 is TGTGCCAGCAGTTTCTCCGGGACAGTGGGCGAGACCCAGTACTTC. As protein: CASSFSGTVGETQYF.

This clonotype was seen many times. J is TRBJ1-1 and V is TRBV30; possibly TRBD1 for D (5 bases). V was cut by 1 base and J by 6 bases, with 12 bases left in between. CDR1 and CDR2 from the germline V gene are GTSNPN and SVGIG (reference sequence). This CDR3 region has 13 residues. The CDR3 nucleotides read TGTGCCTGGAGTGCCGGGTGGGGCGCTGAAGCTTTCTTT. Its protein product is CAWSAGWGAEAFF.

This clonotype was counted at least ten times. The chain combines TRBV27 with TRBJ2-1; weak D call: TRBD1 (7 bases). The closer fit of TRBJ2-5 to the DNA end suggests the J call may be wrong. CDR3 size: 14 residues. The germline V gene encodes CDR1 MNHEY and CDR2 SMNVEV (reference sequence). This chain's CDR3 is CASSQTGEVETQYF. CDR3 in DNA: TGTGCCAGCAGTCAAACAGGGGAGGTCGAGACCCAGTACTTC.

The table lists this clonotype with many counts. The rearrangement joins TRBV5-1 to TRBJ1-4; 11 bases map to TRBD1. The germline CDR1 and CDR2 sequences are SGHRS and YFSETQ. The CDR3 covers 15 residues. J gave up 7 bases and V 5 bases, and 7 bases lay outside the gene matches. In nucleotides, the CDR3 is TGCGCCAGCAGTTATGGGGGGACAGGGGGTGAAAAACTGTTTTTT. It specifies CASSYGGTGGEKLFF.

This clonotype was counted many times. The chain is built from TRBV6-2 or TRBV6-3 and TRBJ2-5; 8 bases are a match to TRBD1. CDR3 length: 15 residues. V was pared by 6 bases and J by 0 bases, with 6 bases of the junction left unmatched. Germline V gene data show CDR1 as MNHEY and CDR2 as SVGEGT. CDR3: CASRTYRGYQETQYF. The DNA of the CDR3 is TGTGCCAGCAGAACGTACAGGGGGTACCAAGAGACCCAGTACTTC.

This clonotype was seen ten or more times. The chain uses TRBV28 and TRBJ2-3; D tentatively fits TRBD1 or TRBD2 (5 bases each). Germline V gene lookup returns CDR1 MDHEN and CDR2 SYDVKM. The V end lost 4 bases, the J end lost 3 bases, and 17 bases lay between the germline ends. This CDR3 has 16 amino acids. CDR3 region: CASSSGTLLWTDTQYF. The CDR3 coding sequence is TGTGCCAGCAGTTCCGGGACCCTCTTGTGGACAGATACGCAGTATTTT.

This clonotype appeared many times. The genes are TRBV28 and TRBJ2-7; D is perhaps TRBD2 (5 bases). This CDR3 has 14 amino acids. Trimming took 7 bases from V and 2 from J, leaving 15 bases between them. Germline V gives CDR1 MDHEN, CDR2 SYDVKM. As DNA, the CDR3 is TGTGCCAGCACTCTGGGCCGGGGAGCCTACGAGCAGTACTTC. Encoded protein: CASTLGRGAYEQYF.